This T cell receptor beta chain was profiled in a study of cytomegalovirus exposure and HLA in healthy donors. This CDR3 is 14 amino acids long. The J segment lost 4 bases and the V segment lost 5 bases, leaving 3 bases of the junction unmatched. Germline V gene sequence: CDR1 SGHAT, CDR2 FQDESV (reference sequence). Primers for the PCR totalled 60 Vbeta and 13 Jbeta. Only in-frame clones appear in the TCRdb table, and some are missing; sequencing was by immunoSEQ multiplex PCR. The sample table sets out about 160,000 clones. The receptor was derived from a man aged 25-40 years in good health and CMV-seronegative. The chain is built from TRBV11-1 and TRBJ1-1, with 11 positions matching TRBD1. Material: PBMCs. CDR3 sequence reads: CASSTGQGGTEAFF. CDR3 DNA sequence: TGTGCCAGCAGCACGGGACAGGGGGGCACTGAAGCTTTCTTT. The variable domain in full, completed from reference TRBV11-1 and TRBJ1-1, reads EAEVAQSPRYKITEKSQAVAFWCDPISGHATLYWYRQILGQGPELLVQFQDESVVDDSQLPKDRFSAERLKGVDSTLKIQPAELGDSAMYLCASSTGQGGTEAFFGQGTRLTVV.